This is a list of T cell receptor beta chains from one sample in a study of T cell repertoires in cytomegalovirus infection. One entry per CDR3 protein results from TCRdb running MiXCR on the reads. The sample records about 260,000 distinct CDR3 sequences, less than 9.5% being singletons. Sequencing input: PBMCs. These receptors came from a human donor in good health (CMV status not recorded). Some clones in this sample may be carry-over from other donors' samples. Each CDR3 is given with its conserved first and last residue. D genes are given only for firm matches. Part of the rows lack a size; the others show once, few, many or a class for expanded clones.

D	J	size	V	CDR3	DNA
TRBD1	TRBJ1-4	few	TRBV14	CASSLAGQGPGLEKLFF	TGTGCCAGCAGCCTAGCGGGACAGGGGCCGGGACTAGAAAAACTGTTTTTT
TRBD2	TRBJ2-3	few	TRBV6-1	CASGLAASTDTQYF	TGTGCCAGCGGACTAGCAGCTAGCACAGATACGCAGTATTTT
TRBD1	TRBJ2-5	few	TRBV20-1	CSATRDSWTQETQYF	TGCAGTGCTACCCGGGACAGCTGGACGCAAGAGACCCAGTACTTC
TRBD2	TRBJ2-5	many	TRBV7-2	CASSSRTAGEETQYF	TGTGCCAGCAGCTCTAGGACGGCGGGGGAAGAGACCCAGTACTTC
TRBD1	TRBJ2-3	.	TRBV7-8	CASSSDRTTDTQYF	TGTGCCAGCAGCTCGGACAGGACGACAGATACGCAGTATTTT
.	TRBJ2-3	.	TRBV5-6	CASSYGGPADTQYF	TGTGCCAGCAGCTACGGGGGGCCGGCAGATACGCAGTATTTT
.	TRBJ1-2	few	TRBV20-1	CSARDMDTPSGYTF	TGCAGTGCTAGAGACATGGACACACCAAGTGGCTACACCTTC
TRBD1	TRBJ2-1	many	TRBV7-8	CASSLVGTGDVYEQFF	TGTGCCAGCAGCTTAGTCGGGACAGGGGATGTTTATGAGCAGTTCTTC
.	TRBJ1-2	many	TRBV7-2	CASSSRHGRGRIYGYTF	TGTGCCAGCAGCTCCCGTCACGGTCGAGGGAGGATCTATGGCTACACCTTC
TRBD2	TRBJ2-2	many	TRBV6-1	CASSVAGGNTGELFF	TGTGCCAGCAGTGTAGCGGGGGGGAACACCGGGGAGCTGTTTTTT
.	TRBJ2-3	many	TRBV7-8	CASSLAQGGTDTQYF	TGTGCCAGCAGCTTAGCGCAGGGCGGGACAGATACGCAGTATTTT
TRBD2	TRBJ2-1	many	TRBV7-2	CASSRRLAGGPVQNEQFF	TGTGCCAGCAGCCGACGGCTAGCGGGAGGGCCTGTCCAAAATGAGCAGTTCTTC
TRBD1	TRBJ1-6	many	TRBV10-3	CAISESGTGVNSPLHF	TGTGCCATCAGTGAGTCTGGGACAGGGGTAAATTCACCCCTCCACTTT
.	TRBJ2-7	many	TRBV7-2	CASSLANVYEQYF	TGTGCCAGCAGCTTAGCGAATGTCTACGAGCAGTACTTC
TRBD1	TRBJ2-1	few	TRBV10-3	CAIIFPGQPYNEQFF	TGTGCCATCATTTTTCCGGGACAGCCCTACAATGAGCAGTTCTTC
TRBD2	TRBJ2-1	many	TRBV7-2	CASSSPFRLAGGGGQFF	TGTGCCAGCAGCTCACCCTTCAGACTAGCGGGGGGCGGGGGGCAGTTCTTC
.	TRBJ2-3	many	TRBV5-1	CASSPNPGSSWYF	TGCGCCAGCAGCCCCAATCCGGGATCTTCGTGGTATTTT
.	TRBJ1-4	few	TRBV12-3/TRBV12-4	CASRDSLGGEKLFF	TGTGCCAGCAGGGACAGTCTAGGCGGGGAAAAACTGTTTTTT
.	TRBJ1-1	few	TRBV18	CASSPRGQNTEAFF	TGTGCCAGCTCACCTCGAGGACAGAACACTGAAGCTTTCTTT
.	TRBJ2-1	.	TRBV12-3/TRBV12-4	CASSSRDFYNEQFF	TGTGCCAGCAGTTCCCGGGACTTCTACAATGAGCAGTTCTTC
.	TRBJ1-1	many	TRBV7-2	CASTRWDGLNTEAFF	TGTGCCAGCACCCGGTGGGACGGCTTGAACACTGAAGCTTTCTTT
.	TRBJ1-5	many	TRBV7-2	CASSLLSLVGQPQHF	TGTGCCAGCAGCTTACTTTCTCTTGTAGGGCAGCCCCAGCATTTT
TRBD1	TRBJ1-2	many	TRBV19	CASGNRDSYGYTF	TGTGCCAGTGGGAACCGGGACAGCTATGGCTACACCTTC
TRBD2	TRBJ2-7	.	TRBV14	CASSQLTSGRYEQYF	TGTGCCAGCAGCCAACTCACTAGCGGAAGGTACGAGCAGTACTTC
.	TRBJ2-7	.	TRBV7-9	CASSLGANQITSEQYF	TGTGCCAGCAGCTTAGGGGCTAATCAAATCACCTCCGAGCAGTACTTC
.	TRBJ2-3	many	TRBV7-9	CASSLVSGVGTDTQYF	TGTGCCAGCAGCTTAGTTTCTGGGGTCGGCACAGATACGCAGTATTTT
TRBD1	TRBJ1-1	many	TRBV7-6	CASSPRKGQGGYTEAFF	TGTGCCAGCAGCCCGAGAAAAGGACAGGGTGGTTACACTGAAGCTTTCTTT
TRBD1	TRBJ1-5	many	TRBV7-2	CASSRGTVSNQPQHF	TGTGCCAGCAGTCGCGGGACAGTTAGCAATCAGCCCCAGCATTTT
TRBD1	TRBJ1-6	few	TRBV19	CASSVQGAGNSPLHF	TGTGCCAGTAGTGTTCAGGGGGCTGGAAATTCACCCCTCCACTTT
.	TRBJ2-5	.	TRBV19	CANSNRGRETQYF	TGTGCCAATAGTAACAGAGGTCGAGAGACCCAGTACTTC
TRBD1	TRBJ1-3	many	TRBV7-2	CASRGQGGSGNTIYF	TGTGCCAGCAGGGGACAGGGTGGCTCTGGAAACACCATATATTTT
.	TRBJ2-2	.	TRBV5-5	CASSLEDYPTGERFF	TGTGCCAGCAGCTTGGAGGACTACCCCACCGGGGAGCGGTTTTTT
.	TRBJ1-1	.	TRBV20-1	CSARPSRGWNTEAFF	TGCAGTGCTAGACCTAGTAGGGGCTGGAACACTGAAGCTTTCTTT
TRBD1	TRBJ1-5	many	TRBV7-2	CASSSWDRGPDQPQHF	TGTGCCAGCAGCTCCTGGGACAGGGGGCCGGATCAGCCCCAGCATTTT
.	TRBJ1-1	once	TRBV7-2	CASSLDLGGTEAFF	TGTGCCAGCAGCTTAGATTTGGGTGGGACTGAAGCTTTCTTT
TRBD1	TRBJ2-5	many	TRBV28	CASSYPGQGQETQYF	TGTGCCAGCAGTTATCCGGGACAGGGACAAGAGACCCAGTACTTC